This T cell receptor beta chain was obtained from a study of cytomegalovirus exposure and HLA in healthy donors. The junction had 8 bases not matched to a gene; V was cut back by 2 bases and J by 4 bases. The V gene's germline CDR1 is LNHDA and CDR2 SQIVND (reference sequence). CDR3 length: 16 amino acids. The PCR used 60 Vbeta and 13 Jbeta primers. Sequenced by immunoSEQ multiplex PCR; TCRdb stores in-frame clones only, minus some. The data show 150,000 to 160,000 clones, less than 80% seen once. J is TRBJ1-5 and V is TRBV19; TRBD1 aligns across 7 bases. The receptor was derived from a man between 25 and 39 years old in good health and CMV-seronegative. Sequencing used PBMCs. The CDR3: CASSIQGQDGNQPQHF. The DNA of the CDR3 is TGTGCCAGTAGTATACAAGGACAGGATGGGAATCAGCCCCAGCATTTT.